This record concerns one T cell receptor (beta chain) sequence. What it binds is not known. The CDR3 has 13 amino acids. Trimming shortened V by 6 bases and J by 7 bases, and 12 bases separated the two germline ends. The data derive from a study of CD8 T cells in ankylosing spondylitis. Regarding the study as a whole: Disease-linked clones reportedly showed significant enrichment in matched ankylosing spondylitis synovial fluid. The study identified a TCR beta motif of roughly eight highly homologous variants that appeared characteristic of ankylosing spondylitis blood. In synovial fluid and blood from reactive arthritis, some motif variants were previously reported.

For TCR beta, libraries came from quantitative 5'-RACE with molecular barcodes. TCRdb independently ran MiXCR on the 5' RACE reads; one entry per CDR3 protein. The sample carries 90,000 to 120,000 distinct CDR3 sequences, 24% recorded once. The clonotype comes from a male donor with ankylosing spondylitis. The V gene is TRBV12-3 or TRBV12-4, the J gene TRBJ1-4; D perhaps matches TRBD1 (6 bases). Sequencing used synovial fluid, either unsorted or a sorted T cell fraction (not recorded which). DNA of the CDR3: TGTGCCAGCAGCCCAACAGGGTCTGAAAAACTGTTTTTT. It specifies CASSPTGSEKLFF.